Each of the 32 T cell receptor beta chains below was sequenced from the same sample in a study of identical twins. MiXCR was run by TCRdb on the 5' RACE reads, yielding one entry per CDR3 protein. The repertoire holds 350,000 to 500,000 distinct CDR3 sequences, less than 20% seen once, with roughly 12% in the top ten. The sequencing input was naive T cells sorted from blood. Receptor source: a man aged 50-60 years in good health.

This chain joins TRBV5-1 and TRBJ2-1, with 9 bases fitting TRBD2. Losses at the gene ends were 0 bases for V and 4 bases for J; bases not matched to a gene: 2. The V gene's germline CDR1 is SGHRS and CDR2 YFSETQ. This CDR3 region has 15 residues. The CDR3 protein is CASSLVTSGYNEQFF. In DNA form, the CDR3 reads TGCGCCAGCAGCTTGGTGACTAGCGGATACAATGAGCAGTTCTTC.

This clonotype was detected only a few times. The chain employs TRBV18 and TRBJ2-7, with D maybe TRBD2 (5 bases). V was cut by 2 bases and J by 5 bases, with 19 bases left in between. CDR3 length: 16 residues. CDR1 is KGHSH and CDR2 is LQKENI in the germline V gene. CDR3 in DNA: TGTGCCAGCTCACCAGTGGCCGGTCGGGGTTCCCACGAGCAGTACTTC. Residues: CASSPVAGRGSHEQYF.

The CDR3 DNA reads as TGCGCCAGCAGCTTGGCCCCGACTAATGCCCGAGACTACGAGCAGTACTTC. It codes for CASSLAPTNARDYEQYF. The genes are TRBV5-1 and TRBJ2-7, with D possibly matching TRBD2 (5 bases). CDR3 size: 17 residues. V gave up 0 bases and J gave up 3 bases, with 19 bases separating them. The germline CDR1 and CDR2 sequences are SGHRS and YFSETQ.

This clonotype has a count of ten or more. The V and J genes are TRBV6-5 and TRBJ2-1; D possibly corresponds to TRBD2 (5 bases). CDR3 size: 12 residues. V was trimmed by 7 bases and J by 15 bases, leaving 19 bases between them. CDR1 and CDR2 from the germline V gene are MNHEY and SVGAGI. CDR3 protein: CASNPPGKGPFF. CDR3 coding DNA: TGTGCCAGCAACCCCCCCGGGAAGGGCCCGTTCTTC.

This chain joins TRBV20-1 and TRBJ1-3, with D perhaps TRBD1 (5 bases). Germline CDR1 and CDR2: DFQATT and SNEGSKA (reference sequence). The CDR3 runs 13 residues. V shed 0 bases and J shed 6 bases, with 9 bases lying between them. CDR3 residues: CSARDRGENTIYF. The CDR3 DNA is TGCAGTGCTAGAGATCGGGGGGAAAACACCATATATTTT.

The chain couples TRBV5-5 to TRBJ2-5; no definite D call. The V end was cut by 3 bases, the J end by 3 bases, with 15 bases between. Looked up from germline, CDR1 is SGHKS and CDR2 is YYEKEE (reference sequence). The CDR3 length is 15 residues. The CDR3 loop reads CASSSPQGIEETQYF. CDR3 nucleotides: TGTGCCAGCAGCTCCCCCCAAGGTATCGAAGAGACCCAGTACTTC.

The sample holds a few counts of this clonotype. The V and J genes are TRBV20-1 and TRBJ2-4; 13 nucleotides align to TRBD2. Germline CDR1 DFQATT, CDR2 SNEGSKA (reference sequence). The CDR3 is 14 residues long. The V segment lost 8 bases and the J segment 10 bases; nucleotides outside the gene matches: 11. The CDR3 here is CSPRSGTSGAIQYF. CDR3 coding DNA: TGCAGTCCCAGGTCCGGGACTAGCGGGGCAATTCAGTACTTC.

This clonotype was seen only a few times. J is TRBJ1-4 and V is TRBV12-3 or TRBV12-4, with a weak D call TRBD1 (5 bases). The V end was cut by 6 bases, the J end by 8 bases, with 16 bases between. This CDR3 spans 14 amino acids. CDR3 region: CASSLGGGQEKLFF. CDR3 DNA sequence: TGTGCCAGCAGCCTGGGCGGGGGTCAGGAAAAACTGTTTTTT.

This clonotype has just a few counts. CDR3 loop: CASSLGQGVNIQYF. In nucleotides, the CDR3 is TGCGCCAGCAGCCTGGGACAGGGGGTAAACATTCAGTACTTC. This chain links TRBV5-1 with TRBJ2-4, with 11 positions matching TRBD1. In germline, CDR1 is SGHRS, CDR2 YFSETQ. J was trimmed by 6 bases and V by 4 bases; bases with no gene match: 3. The CDR3 spans 14 residues.

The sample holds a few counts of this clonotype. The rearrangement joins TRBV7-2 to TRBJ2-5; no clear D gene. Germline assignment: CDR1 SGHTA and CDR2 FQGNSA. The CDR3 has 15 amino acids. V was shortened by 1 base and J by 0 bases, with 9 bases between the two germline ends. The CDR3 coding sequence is TGTGCCAGCAGCTTAGAGGGATGGTACCAAGAGACCCAGTACTTC. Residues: CASSLEGWYQETQYF.

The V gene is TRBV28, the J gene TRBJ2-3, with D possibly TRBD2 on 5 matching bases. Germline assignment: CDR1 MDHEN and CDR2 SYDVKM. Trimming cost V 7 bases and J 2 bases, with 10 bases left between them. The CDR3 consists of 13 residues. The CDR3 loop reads CASNGVFTDTQYF. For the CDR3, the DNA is TGTGCCAGCAACGGGGTATTCACAGATACGCAGTATTTT.

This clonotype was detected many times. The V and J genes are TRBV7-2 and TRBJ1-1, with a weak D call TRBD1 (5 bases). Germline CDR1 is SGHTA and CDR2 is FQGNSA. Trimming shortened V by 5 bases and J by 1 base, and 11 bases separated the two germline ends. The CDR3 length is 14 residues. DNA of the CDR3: TGTGCCAGCAGCCGATCGGGGACGAACACTGAAGCTTTCTTT. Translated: CASSRSGTNTEAFF.

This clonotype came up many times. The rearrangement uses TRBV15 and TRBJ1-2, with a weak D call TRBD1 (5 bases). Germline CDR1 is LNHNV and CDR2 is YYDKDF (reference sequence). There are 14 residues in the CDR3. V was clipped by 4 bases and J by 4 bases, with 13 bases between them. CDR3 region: CATSKERGGYGYTF. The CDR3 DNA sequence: TGTGCCACCAGCAAAGAAAGGGGCGGCTATGGCTACACCTTC.

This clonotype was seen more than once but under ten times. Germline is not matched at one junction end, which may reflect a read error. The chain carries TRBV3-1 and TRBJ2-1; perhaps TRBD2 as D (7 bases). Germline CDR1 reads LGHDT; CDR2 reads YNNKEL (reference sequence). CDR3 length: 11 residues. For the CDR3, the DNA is TGTGCCAGCAGCCAAGGGACTAGACAGGTCTTC. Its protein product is CASSQGTRQVF.

Written as DNA, the CDR3 is TGCAGTGCTAGAGATCCCGGGGATCGCAATTCACCCCTCCACTTT. This encodes CSARDPGDRNSPLHF. The chain carries TRBV20-1 and TRBJ1-6; D unresolved. The CDR3 has 15 residues. Germline CDR1 is DFQATT and CDR2 is SNEGSKA (reference sequence). V was clipped by 0 bases and J by 7 bases, with 13 bases between them.

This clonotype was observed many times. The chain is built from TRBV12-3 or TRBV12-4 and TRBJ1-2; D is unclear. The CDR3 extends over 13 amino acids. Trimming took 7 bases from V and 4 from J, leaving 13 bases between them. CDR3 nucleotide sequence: TGTGCCAGCATCGGTGGACCGACCTATGGCTACACCTTC. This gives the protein CASIGGPTYGYTF.

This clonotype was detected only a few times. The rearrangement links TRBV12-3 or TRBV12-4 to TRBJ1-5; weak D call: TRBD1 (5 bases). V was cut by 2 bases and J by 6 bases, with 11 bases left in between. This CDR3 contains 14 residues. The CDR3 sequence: CASSLQGVGQPQHF. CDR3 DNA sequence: TGTGCCAGCAGTTTACAAGGGGTTGGTCAGCCCCAGCATTTT.

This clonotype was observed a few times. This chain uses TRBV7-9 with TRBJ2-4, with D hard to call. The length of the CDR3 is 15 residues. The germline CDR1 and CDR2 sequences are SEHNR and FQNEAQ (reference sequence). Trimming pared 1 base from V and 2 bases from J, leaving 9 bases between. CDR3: CASSLDLAPKNIQYF. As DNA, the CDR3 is TGTGCCAGCAGCTTAGACTTGGCCCCCAAAAACATTCAGTACTTC.

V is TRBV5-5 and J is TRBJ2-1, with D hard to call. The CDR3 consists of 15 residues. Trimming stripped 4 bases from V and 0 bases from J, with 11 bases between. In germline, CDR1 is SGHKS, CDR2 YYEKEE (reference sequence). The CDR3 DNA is TGTGCCAGCAGCCAGACCGAAAGCTCCTACAATGAGCAGTTCTTC. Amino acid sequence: CASSQTESSYNEQFF.

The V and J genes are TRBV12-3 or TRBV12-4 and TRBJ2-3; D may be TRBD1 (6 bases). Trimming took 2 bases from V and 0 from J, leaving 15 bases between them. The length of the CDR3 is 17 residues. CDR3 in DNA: TGTGCCAGCAGTTTAAGTACAGGGACCTCTAGCACAGATACGCAGTATTTT. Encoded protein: CASSLSTGTSSTDTQYF.

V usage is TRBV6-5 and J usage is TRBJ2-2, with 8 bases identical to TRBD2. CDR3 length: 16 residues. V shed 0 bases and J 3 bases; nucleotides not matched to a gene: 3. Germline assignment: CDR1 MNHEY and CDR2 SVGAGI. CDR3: CASSYSRGADTGELFF. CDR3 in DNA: TGTGCCAGCAGTTACTCGCGGGGGGCAGACACCGGGGAGCTGTTTTTT.

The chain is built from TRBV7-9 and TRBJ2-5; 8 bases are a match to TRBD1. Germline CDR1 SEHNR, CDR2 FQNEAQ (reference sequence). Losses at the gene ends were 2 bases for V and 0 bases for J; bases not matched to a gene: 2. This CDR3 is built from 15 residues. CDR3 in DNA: TGTGCCAGCAGCTTACCGACAGGGGACCAAGAGACCCAGTACTTC. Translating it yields CASSLPTGDQETQYF.

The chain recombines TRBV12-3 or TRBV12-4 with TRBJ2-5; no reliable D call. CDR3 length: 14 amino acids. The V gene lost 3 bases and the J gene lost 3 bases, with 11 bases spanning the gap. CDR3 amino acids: CASSFSQFEETQYF. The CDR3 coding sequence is TGTGCCAGCAGTTTTAGTCAGTTTGAAGAGACCCAGTACTTC.

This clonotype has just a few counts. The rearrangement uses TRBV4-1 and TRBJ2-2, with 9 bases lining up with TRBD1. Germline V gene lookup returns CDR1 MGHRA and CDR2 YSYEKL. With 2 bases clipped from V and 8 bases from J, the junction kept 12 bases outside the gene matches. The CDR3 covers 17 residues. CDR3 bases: TGCGCCAGCAGCCAATTTGGACAGGGGAGGGTAATGGGGGAGCTGTTTTTT. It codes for CASSQFGQGRVMGELFF.

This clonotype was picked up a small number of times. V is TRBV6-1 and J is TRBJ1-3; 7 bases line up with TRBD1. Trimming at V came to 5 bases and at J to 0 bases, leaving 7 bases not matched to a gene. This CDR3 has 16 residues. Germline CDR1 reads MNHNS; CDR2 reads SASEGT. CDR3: CASSPGTARSGNTIYF. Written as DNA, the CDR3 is TGTGCCAGCAGTCCGGGGACAGCACGCTCTGGAAACACCATATATTTT.

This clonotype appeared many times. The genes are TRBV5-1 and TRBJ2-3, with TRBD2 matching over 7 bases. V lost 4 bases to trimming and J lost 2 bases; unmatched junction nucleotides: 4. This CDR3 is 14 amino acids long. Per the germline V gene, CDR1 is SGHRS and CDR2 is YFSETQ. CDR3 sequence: CASSTGTNTDTQYF. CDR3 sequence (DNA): TGCGCCAGCAGCACCGGGACTAACACAGATACGCAGTATTTT. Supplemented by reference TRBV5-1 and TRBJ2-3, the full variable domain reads KAGVTQTPRYLIKTRGQQVTLSCSPISGHRSVSWYQQTPGQGLQFLFEYFSETQRNKGNFPGRFSGRQFSNSRSEMNVSTLELGDSALYLCASSTGTNTDTQYFGPGTRLTVL.

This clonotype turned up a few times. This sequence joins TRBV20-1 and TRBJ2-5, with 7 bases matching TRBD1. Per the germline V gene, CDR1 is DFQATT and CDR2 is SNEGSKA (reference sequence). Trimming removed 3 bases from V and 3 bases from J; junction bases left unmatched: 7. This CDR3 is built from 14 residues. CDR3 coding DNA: TGCAGTGCTAGCGACACAGGGGCGAAAGAGACCCAGTACTTC. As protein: CSASDTGAKETQYF.

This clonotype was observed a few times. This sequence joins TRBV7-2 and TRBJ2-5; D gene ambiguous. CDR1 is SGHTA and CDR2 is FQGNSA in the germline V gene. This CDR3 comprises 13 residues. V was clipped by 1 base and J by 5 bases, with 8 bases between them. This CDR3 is CASSLGPEETQYF. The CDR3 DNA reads TGTGCCAGCAGCTTAGGACCGGAGGAGACCCAGTACTTC.

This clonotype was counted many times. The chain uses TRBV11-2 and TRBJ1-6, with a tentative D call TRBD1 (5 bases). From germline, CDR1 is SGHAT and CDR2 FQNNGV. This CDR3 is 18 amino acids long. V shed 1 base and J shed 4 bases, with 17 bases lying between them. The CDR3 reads CASSLGGSGSSYNSPLHF. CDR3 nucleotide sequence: TGTGCCAGCAGCTTAGGAGGTTCAGGGAGTTCTTATAATTCACCCCTCCACTTT.

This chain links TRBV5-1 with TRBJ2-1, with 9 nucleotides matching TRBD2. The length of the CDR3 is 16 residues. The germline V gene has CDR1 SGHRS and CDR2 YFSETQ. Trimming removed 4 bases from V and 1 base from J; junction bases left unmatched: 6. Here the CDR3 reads CASSGTTSGSYNEQFF. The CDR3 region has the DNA TGCGCCAGCAGCGGGACGACTAGCGGATCCTACAATGAGCAGTTCTTC. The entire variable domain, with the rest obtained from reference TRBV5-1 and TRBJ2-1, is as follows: KAGVTQTPRYLIKTRGQQVTLSCSPISGHRSVSWYQQTPGQGLQFLFEYFSETQRNKGNFPGRFSGRQFSNSRSEMNVSTLELGDSALYLCASSGTTSGSYNEQFFGPGTRLTVL.

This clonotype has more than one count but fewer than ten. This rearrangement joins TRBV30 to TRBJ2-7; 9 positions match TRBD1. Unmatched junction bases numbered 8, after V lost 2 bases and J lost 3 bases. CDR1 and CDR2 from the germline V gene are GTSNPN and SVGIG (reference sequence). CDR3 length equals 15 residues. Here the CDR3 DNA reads TGTGCCTGGAGTCGCCCCCGGACAGGGGACTACGAGCAGTACTTC. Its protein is CAWSRPRTGDYEQYF.

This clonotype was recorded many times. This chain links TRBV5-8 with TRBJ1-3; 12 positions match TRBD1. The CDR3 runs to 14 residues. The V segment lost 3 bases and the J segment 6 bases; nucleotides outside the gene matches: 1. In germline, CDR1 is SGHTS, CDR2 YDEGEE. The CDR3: CASSWGQGANTIYF. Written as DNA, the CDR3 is TGTGCCAGCAGCTGGGGACAGGGGGCAAACACCATATATTTT.